This T cell receptor (beta chain) was obtained from a study of T cells in Graves' hyperthyroidism and ophthalmopathy. Study-wide context: Upon initial diagnosis and before any treatment, peripheral blood was collected.

There are many counts of this clonotype. Antigen unknown. RNA transcripts were the template for amplifying TCR beta CDR3 regions. The TCR CDR3 first-round RT-PCR relied on the HTBI primer set. Via MiXCR, TCRdb re-called the multiplex PCR reads, giving one row per CDR3 protein. The sample has about 610,000 distinct CDR3 sequences, roughly 15% seen once. The V end lost 3 bases, the J end lost 5 bases, and 19 bases lay between the germline ends. This CDR3 region has 16 residues. Study-level findings and limits: Blood also carried most thyroid clonotypes expanded above 0.001.

This rearrangement joins TRBV12-3 or TRBV12-4 to TRBJ1-1; D is ambiguous. The source of this sequence is a woman in her 40s with Graves' ophthalmopathy. Source material: blood. Here the CDR3 DNA reads TGTGCCAGCAGTTTCCGTCCACGGGAGGCGGATACTGAAGCTTTCTTT. Translation: CASSFRPREADTEAFF.